This record looks at one T cell receptor (beta chain) sequence and its context. This clonotype was seen ten or more times. There is no known antigen for this receptor. Base qualities are not provided; no much larger clone lies one nucleotide away. Genomic DNA was used as template for profiling of TCR beta VDJ combinations and CDR3 sequences. An Illumina HiSeq 2000 was the platform used for TCR repertoire sequencing. The study's processing was this. Repertoires were assessed using TRBV/TRBJ rearrangement plots, CDR3 size and DJ length profiles, and Simpson's diversity index. The most abundant DNA sequence in the deep sequencing data was defined as the immunodominant clone. CDR3 amino acid sequences were screened for sharing across subjects and compared with published repertoires and the VDJdb database. TCRdb handled the public reads itself, with Q25 trimming in fastp and clone calling in MiXCR, and kept productive beta chains. Every entry covers one CDR3 protein and lists the most common genes and DNA from its rows. Clone size and V and J calls follow TCRdb, not the original study. For this sample the table gives 62,000 or so distinct CDR3 sequences, of which 45% to 60% were detected only once. Of the sample, roughly 8.7% falls within the top ten clones.

This sample is drawn from a study of CD8+CD57+ T cells in acquired aplastic anemia (dated by TCRdb to 2017 to 2018). Background on the whole study: A mean of approximately 3 ug of DNA, ranging from roughly 0.17 to 30 ug, was extracted from sorted CD4+ and CD8+ cells. An average of approximately 10 million reads for CD4+ cells and approximately 11 million reads for CD8+ cells was obtained from healthy donor samples.

In the study, sorted CD4+ and CD8+ blood T cells from patients with severe aplastic anemia and from healthy subjects underwent deep sequencing of TCR repertoires. Ficoll-Paque density gradient centrifugation was used to isolate peripheral blood mononuclear cells. Before DNA extraction, CD4+ and CD8+ T cells were sorted with FACS or magnetic beads. The paper as a whole reports these results and caveats: No significant difference in CD8+ Simpson's diversity was found between patients and healthy controls (P=0.060). Roughly 29 CD8+ CDR3 sequences were found to be shared between patients and controls, but these sequences appeared to be highly expressed in patients and within the immunodominant clones of the patients.

The CDR3 goes from the cysteine to the phenylalanine over 16 residues. CDR3 DNA only is kept here, 48 bases in frame from base 1. From a lookup of the germline V gene, CDR1 and CDR2 are SGHTA and FQGNSA. V is shortened by 0 bases, J by 0 bases, and the region joining them spans 11 bases. Specimen: sorted CD4+, CD8+, or CD8+CD57+ T cells (not recorded which) from PBMCs. The V and J segments used are TRBV7-2 and TRBJ1-2; the D gene remains uncertain. This receptor was identified in a human donor in good health, serving as a control. Read as DNA, the sequence is TGTGCCAGCAGCTTAGCGGGTAATTGGGCTAACTATGGCTACACCTTC. Protein translation: CASSLAGNWANYGYTF.